One and the same sample provided the 32 T cell receptor beta chains below, sequenced in a study of blood T cell repertoires in COVID-19 (dated by TCRdb to about 2020). The protocol used for the library was the immunoSEQ multiplex PCR assay. In its TCRdb copy, this immuneACCESS table keeps in-frame sequences only and misses some clones. Where compared with another copy, unresolved V genes explain less than half of these, and the others have no known cause. This sample gives a few hundred thousand clones in total; approximately 89% of them show up just once. The ten most abundant clones make up about 3.1% of the sample. The sample was PBMCs or T cells enriched from blood (not recorded which). These receptors were collected from a middle-aged woman who had been exposed to COVID-19.

The chain uses TRBV28 and TRBJ2-5, with TRBD1 identical over 11 bases. After removal of 7 bases from V and 14 bases from J, the junction contained 15 bases not matched to a gene. This CDR3 contains 14 residues. Looked up from germline, CDR1 is MDHEN and CDR2 is SYDVKM. The DNA for the CDR3 is TGTGCCAGCACCCCTCGCTTCCGGGACAGGGGGGCTTACTTC. Translation: CASTPRFRDRGAYF.

The chain is built from TRBV4-3 and TRBJ1-5, with D unresolved. CDR1 and CDR2 (germline): LGHNA, YSLEER. The CDR3 runs 15 residues. Trimming cost V 0 bases and J 9 bases, with 15 bases left between them. CDR3 residues: CASSQDTGLARPQHF. The CDR3 DNA sequence: TGCGCCAGCAGCCAAGATACGGGTCTCGCCCGGCCCCAGCATTTT.

This chain connects TRBV7-3 to TRBJ1-4; TRBD1 is a possible D gene (6 bases). The germline V gene has CDR1 SGHTA and CDR2 FQGTGA. This CDR3 is 20 amino acids long. Trimming cost V 1 base and J 3 bases, with 24 bases left between them. The CDR3 bases are TGTGCCAGCAGCTTAATCGCCGGAAAACCCGACAGGAGCTCTAATGAAAAACTGTTTTTT. It translates to CASSLIAGKPDRSSNEKLFF.

The chain is built from TRBV13 and TRBJ1-3; 8 bases are shared with TRBD1. The CDR3 spans 14 residues. The germline CDR1 and CDR2 sequences are PRHDT and FYEKMQ (reference sequence). Germline trimming cut 5 bases from V and 8 bases from J; bases unmatched to any gene: 8. CDR3 bases: TGTGCCAGCAGCCAACGGACAGGGACTGACACCATATATTTT. Translating gives CASSQRTGTDTIYF.

This rearrangement joins TRBV11-2 to TRBJ2-1; D is unclear. This CDR3 has 14 amino acids. Germline CDR1 SGHAT, CDR2 FQNNGV. The V gene lost 0 bases and the J gene lost 12 bases, with 15 bases spanning the gap. CDR3 DNA sequence: TGTGCCAGCAGCTTAGACGGTAGCAGTAGTGGGCAGTTCTTC. Protein sequence: CASSLDGSSSGQFF.

The V gene is TRBV28, the J gene TRBJ1-5; TRBD1 aligns across 10 bases. CDR3 length equals 15 residues. Germline V gene lookup returns CDR1 MDHEN and CDR2 SYDVKM. V lost 1 base to trimming and J lost 11 bases; unmatched junction nucleotides: 8. CDR3 nucleotide sequence: TGTGCCAGCAGTTTATATGGACAGGGGGTGTTTGCCCAGCATTTT. This translates into CASSLYGQGVFAQHF.

The V gene is TRBV14, the J gene TRBJ1-4; D gene uncertain. This CDR3 has 14 residues. Germline CDR1 and CDR2: SGHDN and FVKESK. V gave up 0 bases and J gave up 7 bases, with 9 bases separating them. The CDR3 nucleotides read TGTGCCAGCAGCCAAGATGGGAGGGTTGAAAAACTGTTTTTT. It codes for CASSQDGRVEKLFF.

This clone was seen a single time. The gene calls are TRBV11-2 and TRBJ2-4, with D uncertain. The V end was cut by 5 bases, the J end by 3 bases, with 11 bases between. The CDR3 is made up of 14 amino acids. Per germline, CDR1 SGHAT and CDR2 FQNNGV. CDR3 in amino acids: CASSLRQGKNIQYF. CDR3 DNA: TGTGCCAGCAGCCTCAGACAAGGCAAAAACATTCAGTACTTC.

The chain is built from TRBV9 and TRBJ2-3, with 8 positions matching TRBD2. The germline gives CDR1 SGDLS, CDR2 YYNGEE. The CDR3 length is 21 residues. The J segment lost 4 bases and the V segment lost 4 bases, leaving 26 bases of the junction unmatched. The CDR3 sequence: CASSPRPPTSGTPLGADTQYF. CDR3 DNA sequence: TGTGCCAGCAGCCCCCGCCCCCCCACTAGCGGAACTCCTCTAGGGGCAGATACGCAGTATTTT.

This clone has more than one count but fewer than ten. The chain links TRBV28 to TRBJ2-7, with D possibly matching TRBD2 (5 bases). Germline CDR1 reads MDHEN; CDR2 reads SYDVKM. The CDR3 is 16 residues long. Trimming pared 7 bases from V and 1 base from J, leaving 20 bases between. The CDR3: CASNGGDQRRSYEQYV. CDR3 nucleotides: TGTGCCAGCAATGGTGGGGATCAGCGGAGGTCCTACGAGCAGTACGTC.

This clone was found a few times. One junction end does not reproduce the germline sequence, and a read error may be involved. The chain carries TRBV5-1 and TRBJ2-5, with 9 bases identical to TRBD2. The germline V gene encodes CDR1 SGHRS and CDR2 YFSETQ. This CDR3 region has 14 residues. The CDR3 region has the DNA TGTGCCAGCAGCTTGGGCGGGAGGGGAGAGACCCAGTACTTC. This sequence encodes CASSLGGRGETQYF. Filled out from reference TRBV5-1 and TRBJ2-5, the complete variable domain reads KAGVTQTPRYLIKTRGQQVTLSCSPISGHRSVSWYQQTPGQGLQFLFEYFSETQRNKGNFPGRFSGRQFSNSRSEMNVSTLELGDSALYLCASSLGGRGETQYFGPGTRLLVL.

This clone occurred a few times. CDR3 in DNA: TGTGCCAGCAATAGGGGGGGGAGCAATCAGCCCCAGCATTTT. Protein product: CASNRGGSNQPQHF. V gene TRBV2 combines with J gene TRBJ1-5; maybe TRBD1 (6 bases). The CDR3 covers 14 residues. V lost 7 bases, J lost 1 base, and 11 bases lay in between. Germline V gives CDR1 SNHLY, CDR2 FYNNEI.

Note on this clone: This CDR3 is also generated by other DNA sequences in the sample. The V and J genes are TRBV5-1 and TRBJ1-1, with 9 nucleotides matching TRBD1. This CDR3 has 15 amino acids. The germline V gene has CDR1 SGHRS and CDR2 YFSETQ. With V trimmed by 2 bases and J by 6 bases, 8 bases remained unmatched. CDR3 coding DNA: TGCGCCAGCAGCTTAGGGACAGGGCGGGAAGCTGAAGCTTTCTTT. This gives the protein CASSLGTGREAEAFF.

This clone was recorded once. This rearrangement joins TRBV19 to TRBJ1-1; D unclear. Germline lookup yields CDR1 LNHDA and CDR2 SQIVND (reference sequence). There are 13 residues in the CDR3. Trimming removed 6 bases from V and 6 bases from J, with 14 bases in between. Written as DNA, the CDR3 is TGTGCCAGTAGCGCCGCTAATGGTGCTGAAGCTTTCTTT. As protein: CASSAANGAEAFF.

The genes are TRBV7-2 and TRBJ1-2, with D tentatively TRBD1 (5 bases). Trimming shortened V by 7 bases and J by 6 bases, and 15 bases separated the two germline ends. Germline assignment: CDR1 SGHTA and CDR2 FQGNSA. This CDR3 has 13 amino acids. The CDR3 loop reads CASNPGQGDGYTF. In DNA form, the CDR3 reads TGTGCCAGCAACCCCGGGCAGGGTGATGGCTACACCTTC. Full variable domain (remainder filled in from reference TRBV7-2 and TRBJ1-2): GAGVSQSPSNKVTEKGKDVELRCDPISGHTALYWYRQSLGQGLEFLIYFQGNSAPDKSGLPSDRFSAERTGGSVSTLTIQRTQQEDSAVYLCASNPGQGDGYTFGSGTRLTVV.

The V call is TRBV7-9, the J call TRBJ1-1, with D perhaps matching TRBD1 (6 bases). Trimming shortened V by 1 base and J by 6 bases, and 12 bases separated the two germline ends. The CDR3 covers 14 residues. CDR1 and CDR2 (germline): SEHNR, FQNEAQ (reference sequence). The CDR3 sequence is CASSLVAGVSEAFF. Here the CDR3 DNA reads TGTGCCAGCAGCTTAGTCGCAGGGGTCTCTGAAGCTTTCTTT.

The V call is TRBV9, the J call TRBJ1-5, with D perhaps matching TRBD1 (5 bases). In germline, CDR1 is SGDLS, CDR2 YYNGEE. The V and J ends lost 5 bases and 5 bases respectively, with 17 bases between them. The CDR3 contains 15 residues. The CDR3 reads CASSRGGGIHQPQHF. CDR3 nucleotides: TGTGCCAGCAGTAGGGGCGGGGGGATTCATCAGCCCCAGCATTTT.

This sequence joins TRBV4-2 and TRBJ1-2; 8 bases are shared with TRBD1. CDR3 length: 16 amino acids. CDR1 and CDR2 (germline): LGHNA, YNFKEQ. The J segment lost 11 bases and the V segment lost 2 bases, leaving 16 bases of the junction unmatched. The CDR3 DNA follows: TGTGCCAGCAGCCAACTGGACAGGGCCCCTACCGCTGGGTACACCTTC. It specifies CASSQLDRAPTAGYTF.

The genes are TRBV7-2 and TRBJ1-2; tentatively, D is TRBD1 (6 bases). The CDR3 runs to 13 residues. The germline V gene encodes CDR1 SGHTA and CDR2 FQGNSA. V lost 10 bases and J 2 bases, leaving 14 bases between the germline ends. CDR3 coding DNA: TGTGCCAACCAACAGGGACCCAACTATGGCTACACCTTC. This encodes CANQQGPNYGYTF.

This chain links TRBV6-2 or TRBV6-3 with TRBJ2-3; weak D call: TRBD2 (5 bases). The CDR3 loop spans 15 amino acids. The V gene's germline CDR1 is MNHEY and CDR2 SVGEGT. Trimming stripped 5 bases from V and 2 bases from J, with 14 bases between. CDR3 in amino acids: CASSRLTDLTDTQYF. The CDR3 DNA reads as TGTGCCAGCAGTCGACTAACTGATCTCACAGATACGCAGTATTTT.

V gene TRBV5-4 combines with J gene TRBJ2-3; the match to TRBD1 covers 7 bases. The germline V gene has CDR1 SGHNT and CDR2 YYREEE (reference sequence). The CDR3 consists of 15 residues. V was pared by 3 bases and J by 2 bases, with 6 bases of the junction left unmatched. The CDR3 DNA reads as TGTGCCAGCAGCTCCCAGGGGGACCTCACAGATACGCAGTATTTT. It yields the protein CASSSQGDLTDTQYF.

This clone was picked up a small number of times. The chain has TRBV3-1 (or the pseudogene TRBV3-2) and TRBJ2-1, with 8 bases matching TRBD2. Trimming cost V 0 bases and J 10 bases; bases outside gene matches: 11. In germline, CDR1 is LGHDT, CDR2 YNNKEL (reference sequence). This CDR3 is built from 16 residues. The CDR3 loop reads CASSQDRPGGPGEQFF. In DNA, the CDR3 is TGTGCCAGCAGCCAAGATCGGCCGGGAGGGCCAGGCGAGCAGTTCTTC.

The V and J genes are TRBV6-2 or TRBV6-3 and TRBJ2-7; tentatively, D is TRBD1 (6 bases). Trimming stripped 8 bases from V and 5 bases from J, with 16 bases between. The CDR3 loop spans 13 amino acids. Germline assignment: CDR1 MNHEY and CDR2 SVGEGT. The CDR3 DNA follows: TGTGCCAGCCGTTCGACGACAGGCAACGAGCAGTACGTC. It translates to CASRSTTGNEQYV.

With regard to this clone: At one boundary the junction diverges from the germline segment, which might be a read error. The same CDR3 can be traced to other DNA sequences in this sample. This chain connects TRBV5-1 to TRBJ2-3, with 7 bases fitting TRBD1. In germline, CDR1 is SGHRS, CDR2 YFSETQ. This CDR3 contains 13 residues. CDR3 amino acids: CASRQGLTDTQYF. The CDR3 DNA follows: TGTGCCTCCCGACAGGGCCTCACAGATACGCAGTATTTT.

This chain connects TRBV19 to TRBJ2-4, with D tentatively TRBD1 (7 bases). Trimming left V 10 bases short and J 0 bases short, with 13 bases between. Germline CDR1 and CDR2: LNHDA and SQIVND (reference sequence). The CDR3 extends over 14 amino acids. The CDR3 coding sequence is TGTGCCACCCAGGGGGGCCCAGCCAAAAACATTCAGTACTTC. Protein product: CATQGGPAKNIQYF.

This clone has more than one count but fewer than ten. The J gene is TRBJ2-7, the V gene TRBV5-6, with TRBD1 matching 10 bases. The CDR3 is 14 amino acids. The ends lost 1 base at V and 6 bases at J; junction bases unmatched: 4. Per germline, CDR1 SGHDT and CDR2 YYEEEE. CDR3 in DNA: TGTGCCAGCAGCTTGTTGACAGGGGGCGGCGAGCAGTACTTC. Encoded protein: CASSLLTGGGEQYF.

The V call is TRBV2, the J call TRBJ1-1, with TRBD1 matching 7 bases. Germline CDR1 and CDR2: SNHLY and FYNNEI. This CDR3 region has 14 residues. V lost 3 bases, J lost 1 base, and 2 bases stayed unmatched. The CDR3, as DNA: TGTGCCAGCAGTGAGCAGGGGGAGAACACTGAAGCTTTCTTT. This encodes CASSEQGENTEAFF.

This clone appeared a single time. V gene TRBV7-9 combines with J gene TRBJ2-7; 7 nucleotides match TRBD2. Germline CDR1 is SEHNR and CDR2 is FQNEAQ (reference sequence). The V and J ends lost 5 bases and 2 bases, in that order; junction bases with no gene match: 12. This CDR3 region has 16 residues. In DNA form, the CDR3 reads TGTGCCAGCAGCCCCTCACTAACGGGAGGACCCTACGAGCAGTACGTC. Residues: CASSPSLTGGPYEQYV.

The rearrangement links TRBV5-1 to TRBJ1-6; D is uncertain. The CDR3 is made up of 13 amino acids. In germline, CDR1 is SGHRS, CDR2 YFSETQ. CDR3 nucleotide sequence: TGCGCTACGCGGGGAGCAGAAAATTCACCCCTCCACTTT. Translation: CATRGAENSPLHF.

The rearrangement uses TRBV7-3 and TRBJ1-3; 7 positions agree with TRBD1. V was pared by 5 bases and J by 4 bases, with 8 bases of the junction left unmatched. Germline loops: CDR1 SGHTA, CDR2 FQGTGA. The length of the CDR3 is 15 residues. This CDR3 reads CASSLGGSRGNTIYF. CDR3 DNA: TGTGCCAGCAGCCTAGGGGGCTCGAGAGGAAACACCATATATTTT.

The chain combines TRBV6-5 with TRBJ1-1; D possibly corresponds to TRBD1 (5 bases). Deletions cut 2 bases from V and 2 bases from J, with 15 bases between. Germline loops: CDR1 MNHEY, CDR2 SVGAGI. The CDR3 loop spans 16 amino acids. The CDR3 protein is CASSYRGRAVNTEAFF. For the CDR3, the DNA is TGTGCCAGCAGTTACAGGGGCCGAGCCGTAAACACTGAAGCTTTCTTT.

The gene calls are TRBV28 and TRBJ2-7, with 8 bases that match TRBD1. V lost 6 bases to trimming and J lost 3 bases; unmatched junction nucleotides: 4. The germline gives CDR1 MDHEN, CDR2 SYDVKM. CDR3 length: 13 residues. For the CDR3, the DNA is TGTGCCAGCAGGGGGACAGGATTCTACGAGCAGTACTTC. Its protein product is CASRGTGFYEQYF.